Following are 3 T cell receptor beta chains from one sample sequenced in a study of T cells in Graves' hyperthyroidism and ophthalmopathy. It was RNA transcripts that yielded the amplified TCR beta CDR3 regions. HTBI primers were the set used in a first-round RT-PCR of the TCR CDR3. TCRdb re-analysed the multiplex PCR reads in MiXCR, keeping a single row per CDR3 protein. Of more than 450,000 distinct CDR3 sequences listed, 20% are singletons. The material sequenced was blood. The receptors derive from a man aged 40-49 years with Graves' ophthalmopathy.

This clonotype has ten or more counts. The chain uses TRBV30 and TRBJ1-2, with 9 bases identical to TRBD1. CDR3 length: 15 residues. Trimming at V came to 4 bases and at J to 5 bases, leaving 11 bases not matched to a gene. CDR1 and CDR2 from the germline V gene are GTSNPN and SVGIG (reference sequence). The CDR3 DNA reads as TGTGCCTGGATCCGGGGGACAGGGAGGTCGTATGGCTACACCTTC. As protein: CAWIRGTGRSYGYTF.

This sequence joins TRBV4-3 and TRBJ2-7; TRBD2 matches 12 bases. The CDR3 has 15 residues. Germline CDR1 is LGHNA and CDR2 is YSLEER. Trimming cost V 2 bases and J 7 bases; bases outside gene matches: 6. CDR3 bases: TGCGCCAGCAGCCAACGACTAGCGGGAGCGCGGGAGCAGTACTTC. It translates to CASSQRLAGAREQYF.

CDR3 DNA sequence: TGTGCCAGCAGGGGTAGTGAGACAGGGGACGGAGAGACCCAGTACTTC. It specifies CASRGSETGDGETQYF. The genes are TRBV7-9 and TRBJ2-5; TRBD1 agrees at 8 bases. The germline gives CDR1 SEHNR, CDR2 FQNEAQ (reference sequence). This CDR3 comprises 16 residues. Trimming took 6 bases from V and 4 from J; bases not matched to a gene: 13.